The 31 T cell receptor beta chains in this list originate from one sample, sequenced in a study of blood T cells in healthy people across ages. Alongside a J-beta primer mix, a sample-barcoded 5' primer served in a second PCR lasting roughly 7 to 11 cycles. TCRdb fed the 5' RACE reads into MiXCR, producing one record per CDR3 protein. The table records hundreds of thousands of distinct CDR3 sequences, roughly 43% of them present only once. The sequencing sample was made of blood. These receptors all come from a man aged 80 or over in good health.

The genes are TRBV20-1 and TRBJ1-6; TRBD1 matches at 7 bases. The germline V gene has CDR1 DFQATT and CDR2 SNEGSKA (reference sequence). J was trimmed by 7 bases and V by 5 bases; bases with no gene match: 5. The CDR3 spans 13 residues. The CDR3 DNA reads as TGCAGTGCTCCCACAGGGGAAAATTCACCCCTCCACTTT. Its translation: CSAPTGENSPLHF.

The chain carries TRBV6-2 or TRBV6-3 and TRBJ2-1; TRBD1 matches at 8 bases. The trim removed 5 bases at V and 10 bases at J, leaving 7 bases unmatched. Germline CDR1 is MNHEY and CDR2 is SVGEGT. This CDR3 has 13 residues. DNA of the CDR3: TGTGCCAGCAGTGAAGTTACAGGGGGGGAGCAGTTCTTC. It translates to CASSEVTGGEQFF.

The chain joins TRBV2 to TRBJ1-2; D gene ambiguous. V was pared by 5 bases and J by 7 bases, with 8 bases between. Per the germline V gene, CDR1 is SNHLY and CDR2 is FYNNEI. This CDR3 has 11 amino acids. This chain's CDR3 is CASSRTSGYTF. CDR3 DNA sequence: TGTGCCAGCAGTAGGACGTCTGGCTACACCTTC.

V usage is TRBV6-2 or TRBV6-3 and J usage is TRBJ2-2; possibly TRBD1 or TRBD2 for D (5 bases each). V was trimmed by 8 bases and J by 1 base, leaving 14 bases between them. The CDR3 extends over 15 amino acids. Germline CDR1 is MNHEY and CDR2 is SVGEGT. DNA of the CDR3: TGTGCCAGCTGCCCTCCGGGACGGAACACCGGGGAGCTGTTTTTT. The encoded protein is CASCPPGRNTGELFF.

Many counts were recorded for this clonotype. The DNA of the CDR3 is TGTGCCAGCAGCTCTTACAGGGCCCGAGCCACAGATACGCAGTATTTT. Its protein product is CASSSYRARATDTQYF. The V gene is TRBV7-3, the J gene TRBJ2-3; D perhaps matches TRBD1 (6 bases). Germline assignment: CDR1 SGHTA and CDR2 FQGTGA. V was clipped by 4 bases and J by 2 bases, with 16 bases between them. The CDR3 has 16 amino acids.

The rearrangement joins TRBV11-2 to TRBJ2-7; D is possibly TRBD1 (6 bases). Trimming took 5 bases from V and 6 from J, leaving 20 bases between them. The CDR3 extends over 15 amino acids. Germline-derived CDR1 and CDR2 are SGHAT and FQNNGV. CDR3 bases: TGTGCCAGCAGCCCATCAACAGGGTATGGTGGCGAGCAGTACTTC. Translating gives CASSPSTGYGGEQYF.

A note on this clonotype: Since a much larger clone is just one base distant, this may be a read error. The rearrangement joins TRBV2 to TRBJ2-5; possible D gene TRBD2, 6 bases. Trimming cost V 9 bases and J 12 bases, with 14 bases left between them. From germline, CDR1 is SNHLY and CDR2 FYNNEI. This CDR3 is 10 amino acids long. CDR3: CASASREKYF. The CDR3 nucleotides are TGTGCCAGTGCTAGCCGGGAGAAGTACTTC.

The chain links TRBV7-8 to TRBJ2-6; D is possibly TRBD2 (5 bases). The germline V gene has CDR1 SGHVS and CDR2 FQNEAQ. Trimming pared 3 bases from V and 0 bases from J, leaving 12 bases between. There are 17 residues in the CDR3. CDR3 protein: CASSFPQLVSGANVLTF. In DNA, the CDR3 is TGTGCCAGCAGCTTCCCCCAACTAGTCTCTGGGGCCAACGTCCTGACTTTC.

There are a few counts of this clonotype. V is TRBV20-1 and J is TRBJ1-5, with TRBD1 matching over 9 bases. Germline V lookup: CDR1 DFQATT, CDR2 SNEGSKA (reference sequence). The ends lost 6 bases at V and 7 bases at J; junction bases unmatched: 13. The CDR3 spans 15 residues. This CDR3 reads CSAPSRQGDGQPQHF. CDR3 nucleotides: TGCAGTGCCCCGTCTAGACAGGGGGACGGCCAGCCCCAGCATTTT.

The rearrangement uses TRBV12-3 or TRBV12-4 and TRBJ2-1; D may be TRBD2 (6 bases). Trimming removed 6 bases at V and 6 bases at J, with 21 bases between. The CDR3 sequence is 16 residues long. The CDR3 is CASSPRRAGRSNEQFF. The DNA of the CDR3 is TGTGCCAGCAGCCCCCGGCGGGCAGGGAGGTCCAATGAGCAGTTCTTC.

The chain couples TRBV28 to TRBJ2-7; maybe TRBD2 (6 bases). Looked up from germline, CDR1 is MDHEN and CDR2 is SYDVKM. The CDR3 extends over 14 amino acids. V lost 11 bases and J lost 3, with 20 bases in between. The CDR3 here is CASNPTVSGYEQYF. Written as DNA, the CDR3 is TGTGCCTCCAACCCGACGGTTAGCGGCTACGAGCAGTACTTC.

DNA of the CDR3: TGTGCCAGCAGTTACTCGGGGACAGGTACTGGGGAAAAACTGTTTTTT. The encoded protein is CASSYSGTGTGEKLFF. The chain combines TRBV6-5 with TRBJ1-4; TRBD1 agrees at 8 bases. V lost 0 bases and J lost 8; bases outside the gene matches: 8. The CDR3 runs 16 residues. The germline V gene has CDR1 MNHEY and CDR2 SVGAGI.

The V call is TRBV20-1, the J call TRBJ2-1; 15 bases match TRBD2. The CDR3 length is 12 residues. Unmatched junction bases numbered 3, after V lost 6 bases and J lost 12 bases. Germline V gene lookup returns CDR1 DFQATT and CDR2 SNEGSKA (reference sequence). The CDR3 region is CSAGTSGRMQFF. For the CDR3, the DNA is TGCAGTGCGGGGACTAGCGGGAGGATGCAGTTCTTC.

Notes on this clonotype: Just one base apart from a much larger clone, this may be a read error. This sequence joins TRBV28 and TRBJ2-3; no clear D gene. The CDR3 length is 15 residues. Trimming removed 4 bases at V and 1 base at J, with 12 bases between. The germline gives CDR1 MDHEN, CDR2 SYDVKM. The CDR3 loop is CASSSRLQGTDTQYF. The CDR3, as DNA: TGTGCCAGCAGTTCTCGTCTCCAGGGCACAGATACGCAGTATTTT.

Ten or more counts support this clonotype. Here the CDR3 reads CASSPGQGVYEQYF. CDR3 nucleotides: TGCGCCAGCAGCCCCGGACAGGGGGTATACGAGCAGTACTTC. The rearrangement joins TRBV4-3 to TRBJ2-7; TRBD1 agrees at 10 bases. CDR3 size: 14 residues. V was clipped by 4 bases and J by 4 bases; unmatched bases: 4. CDR1 is LGHNA and CDR2 is YSLEER in the germline V gene.

This clonotype was counted a few times. V and J are TRBV5-1 and TRBJ2-7; D is undetermined. V gave up 3 bases and J gave up 2 bases, with 15 bases separating them. The CDR3 covers 15 residues. Germline CDR1 is SGHRS and CDR2 is YFSETQ. CDR3 region: CASSSVAASAYEQYF. CDR3 nucleotides: TGCGCCAGCAGCTCTGTGGCGGCGAGCGCCTACGAGCAGTACTTC.

The rearrangement links TRBV5-1 to TRBJ1-2; 9 bases are a match to TRBD1. V was clipped by 4 bases and J by 8 bases; unmatched bases: 9. Germline values: CDR1 SGHRS, CDR2 YFSETQ. This CDR3 comprises 14 residues. The CDR3 is CASSIGGTGRGYTF. The CDR3 DNA is TGCGCCAGCAGCATTGGGGGGACAGGGCGCGGCTACACCTTC. Combining the CDR3 with reference TRBV5-1 and TRBJ1-2 gives the whole variable domain KAGVTQTPRYLIKTRGQQVTLSCSPISGHRSVSWYQQTPGQGLQFLFEYFSETQRNKGNFPGRFSGRQFSNSRSEMNVSTLELGDSALYLCASSIGGTGRGYTFGSGTRLTVV.

The rearrangement joins TRBV11-2 to TRBJ2-4, with D unresolved. The CDR3 extends over 16 amino acids. Between the trimmed V and J ends, which lost 0 bases and 10 bases, there was a span of 19 bases. From germline, CDR1 is SGHAT and CDR2 FQNNGV. The CDR3 region has the DNA TGTGCCAGCAGCTTAGATGGCAATCTTATTCGATCGATTCAGTACTTC. This encodes CASSLDGNLIRSIQYF.

This chain connects TRBV7-9 to TRBJ2-3, with 7 bases matching TRBD2. The germline V gene encodes CDR1 SEHNR and CDR2 FQNEAQ (reference sequence). J lost 4 bases, V lost 3 bases, and 10 bases had no gene match. This CDR3 is 16 amino acids long. This CDR3 is CASSLEDVGGSDTQYF. CDR3 bases: TGTGCCAGCAGCTTGGAAGACGTCGGGGGGTCAGATACGCAGTATTTT.

The chain combines TRBV6-2 or TRBV6-3 with TRBJ2-6; 7 bases agree with TRBD1. Trimming cost V 6 bases and J 1 base; bases outside gene matches: 9. This CDR3 spans 17 amino acids. Germline V gene sequence: CDR1 MNHEY, CDR2 SVGEGT. CDR3 amino acids: CASSSGTVTSGANVLTF. As DNA, the CDR3 is TGTGCCAGCAGCTCCGGGACAGTTACTTCTGGGGCCAACGTCCTGACTTTC.

The chain employs TRBV2 and TRBJ2-3; 7 bases line up with TRBD2. Germline V gene sequence: CDR1 SNHLY, CDR2 FYNNEI. J was trimmed by 2 bases and V by 8 bases; bases with no gene match: 13. The CDR3 is 16 amino acids. The CDR3 sequence: CASRFGASGPTDTQYF. The CDR3 region has the DNA TGTGCCAGCCGTTTCGGGGCTAGCGGTCCCACAGATACGCAGTATTTT. The full variable domain, in which reference TRBV2 and TRBJ2-3 provide the parts outside the CDR3, is EPEVTQTPSHQVTQMGQEVILRCVPISNHLYFYWYRQILGQKVEFLVSFYNNEISEKSEIFDDQFSVERPDGSNFTLKIRSTKLEDSAMYFCASRFGASGPTDTQYFGPGTRLTVL.

In its sample, this clonotype was seen a few times. This may come from a read error, since a much larger clone is one base off. This chain joins TRBV29-1 and TRBJ2-7, with 11 bases fitting TRBD2. The CDR3 has 14 amino acids. Germline CDR1 SQVTM, CDR2 ANQGSEA. Unmatched junction bases numbered 9, after V lost 6 bases and J lost 5 bases. CDR3 region: CSVPLAGGIDEQYF. The CDR3 DNA reads TGCAGCGTCCCTCTAGCGGGAGGTATCGACGAGCAGTACTTC.

V usage is TRBV3-1 and J usage is TRBJ2-7; D perhaps matches TRBD1 (6 bases). Germline CDR1 LGHDT, CDR2 YNNKEL (reference sequence). This CDR3 region has 17 residues. The ends were cut back, 1 base at V and 2 bases at J, with 18 bases in the middle. CDR3 protein: CASSQAFSWTAPYEQYF. The CDR3 bases are TGTGCCAGCAGCCAAGCTTTCAGTTGGACAGCCCCCTACGAGCAGTACTTC.

This clonotype was picked up a small number of times. The CDR3 DNA reads as TGTGCCTGGAGTGTACGTTCTAGCGTCGTGCCAAATGAGCAGTTCTTC. This codes for CAWSVRSSVVPNEQFF. The chain joins TRBV30 to TRBJ2-1; D is possibly TRBD2 (6 bases). Germline CDR1 and CDR2: GTSNPN and SVGIG (reference sequence). Trimming took off 0 bases at V and 7 bases at J, with 19 bases between the two ends. The CDR3 totals 16 residues.

The table lists this clonotype with a count of one. The chain employs TRBV2 and TRBJ2-3; TRBD2 agrees at 13 bases. Trimming at V came to 11 bases and at J to 4 bases, leaving 6 bases not matched to a gene. The CDR3 has 14 residues. The V gene's germline CDR1 is SNHLY and CDR2 FYNNEI. CDR3 in amino acids: CADRTSGSSDTQYF. DNA for the CDR3: TGTGCCGACCGGACTAGCGGGAGCTCAGATACGCAGTATTTT.

V usage is TRBV5-1 and J usage is TRBJ2-2, with D hard to call. The CDR3 has 14 residues. Per the germline V gene, CDR1 is SGHRS and CDR2 is YFSETQ. V was pared by 0 bases and J by 6 bases, with 9 bases between. The CDR3 sequence is CASSLGLSAGELFF. CDR3 in DNA: TGCGCCAGCAGCTTGGGGCTTTCCGCCGGGGAGCTGTTTTTT.

This sequence joins TRBV20-1 and TRBJ2-4; 10 nucleotides match TRBD2. TRBJ2-5 explains the end of the DNA better; the J call may be wrong. The CDR3 is 16 residues long. CDR1 is DFQATT, CDR2 SNEGSKA, per germline (reference sequence). The CDR3 protein is CSARERLAGFQETQYF. In DNA form, the CDR3 reads TGCAGTGCTAGGGAACGACTAGCGGGTTTCCAAGAGACCCAGTACTTC.

The genes are TRBV20-1 and TRBJ2-7; the match to TRBD1 covers 7 bases. The CDR3 is 13 residues long. Germline V gene sequence: CDR1 DFQATT, CDR2 SNEGSKA (reference sequence). J lost 4 bases, V lost 5 bases, and 8 bases had no gene match. The CDR3 sequence is CSAYRDSGYEQYF. In nucleotides, the CDR3 is TGCAGTGCTTACCGGGACAGTGGTTACGAGCAGTACTTC.

The chain couples TRBV7-9 to TRBJ1-1; a weak D match, TRBD1 (6 bases). Germline-derived CDR1 and CDR2 are SEHNR and FQNEAQ (reference sequence). Trimming left V 5 bases short and J 3 bases short, with 10 bases between. The CDR3 runs to 13 residues. The CDR3 reads CASSRTDYTEAFF. In DNA, the CDR3 is TGTGCCAGCAGCCGGACAGACTACACTGAAGCTTTCTTT.

V and J are TRBV24-1 and TRBJ2-5, with D maybe TRBD2 (6 bases). The CDR3 contains 15 residues. Trimming removed 4 bases from V and 3 bases from J, with 14 bases in between. Germline V gene lookup returns CDR1 KGHDR and CDR2 SFDVKD. As DNA, the CDR3 is TGTGCCACCAGTGACCCTACCCGGAGGGAAGAGACCCAGTACTTC. This codes for CATSDPTRREETQYF.

This clonotype was observed a few times. The V and J genes are TRBV4-1 and TRBJ2-7; perhaps TRBD1 as D (6 bases). Trimming removed 3 bases from V and 3 bases from J, with 12 bases in between. Germline V gene lookup returns CDR1 MGHRA and CDR2 YSYEKL. The CDR3 is 14 residues long. The CDR3: CASSQRAGDYEQYF. CDR3 DNA sequence: TGCGCCAGCAGCCAGAGGGCAGGGGACTACGAGCAGTACTTC.